Described below is a single T cell receptor beta chain sequence and its context. This clonotype has more than one count but fewer than ten. Which antigen it targets is not known. Base qualities are missing; no much larger clone stands one base away. This sample was included in a study of T cell repertoires in cytomegalovirus infection (dated 2019 in TCRdb). For context, the study as a whole: Recently identified HLA-C-restricted CMV epitopes, whose presentation resists viral immunomodulation, were targeted by peptide stimulations together with well-studied HLA-B-restricted epitopes. The HLA type of each donor mattered for the analysis, because public TCR beta signatures pointed to carriage of CMV infection along with the matching HLA type. Overall study outcomes, separate from this receptor: The ex vivo response was dominated by HLA-C-restricted CMV-specific TCR beta clonotypes, which also provided the single most frequent clonotype in two of eight donors. In both this cohort and an independent roughly 330-donor cohort, the cumulative frequency of public TCR beta family members distinguished carriers of CMV infection plus the relevant HLA type.

The intended sense of this specimen's treatment or condition label: in vitro stimulation with specific CMV peptide epitopes to enrich CMV-specific T cells. Sequencing was performed on an Illumina HiSeq 1500. TCRdb redid the processing of the public reads, applying fastp at Q25 and MiXCR, and retained in-frame beta chains. Each record represents a unique CDR3 protein, reported with the most common genes and DNA among its rows. This sample lists 110,000 to 150,000 distinct CDR3 sequences; more than 30% were detected once. In total, the top ten clones hold roughly 51% of the sample. The CDR3 starts with the cysteine, ends with the phenylalanine, and has 15 residues. Of all the DNA, just the CDR3 is kept, 45 bases in frame from base 1. The trim is 3 bases for V and 5 bases for J, with a gap of 19 bases between the germline ends. CDR1 and CDR2 are drawn from the germline V gene (reference sequence): DFQATT, SNEGSKA.

The rearrangement joined TRBV20-1 to TRBJ1-2; TRBD1 might be the D gene, on 6 matching bases. This TCR was sampled from a human donor in good health (CMV status not recorded). Some clones in this sample may be carry-over from other donors' samples. Material: CD8+ T cells from cultured PBMCs, obtained from culture after CMV antigen stimulation. The bases read TGCAGTGCTAGGGGAGGGGGGCAGCTCGGTTATGGCTACACCTTC. This gives the protein CSARGGGQLGYGYTF.